The following is a T cell receptor beta chain sequence with its context. What this receptor recognizes is not known. Base qualities are not recorded, but no much larger clone differs from it by a single base. This record comes from a study of T cell responses to AZD1222 COVID-19 vaccine (dated by TCRdb to about 2021). Study-wide context: A total of 230 to 250 trial participants underwent TCR sequencing, of whom about 210 had received two doses of AZD1222 and around 25 had received two doses of the MenACWY control vaccine. Trial participants were enrolled by age into 18-55, 56-69 and 70-plus year subgroups, with 148, 28 and 57 TCR-sequenced participants respectively.

Its CDR3 holds 15 amino acids, cysteine through phenylalanine. Kept here is only the CDR3 DNA, which spans 45 bases and is read in frame from base 1. Cut back by 4 bases and 4 bases, the V and J ends lie 15 bases apart. As encoded in the germline V gene, CDR1 is SGHRS while CDR2 is YFSETQ. Sample time point, as interpreted from the label and publication: about 28 days (+/-7) after the second vaccine dose. Read against the paper, the sample's treatment or condition label means: meningococcal conjugate vaccine given as trial control. The vaccinee samples were drawn from two UK trials, COV001 and COV002, one of which was a single-blind randomized controlled phase 2/3 trial testing AZD1222 (ChAdOx1 nCoV-19) in healthy adults. For TCRbeta chain sequencing, PBMC samples from trial participants were taken at day 0 and at day 28 after the second dose. The CDR3 regions of human TCRbeta chains were subjected to immunosequencing. On the study's bioinformatics: TCRs in the repertoires were compared against a reference library of SARS-CoV-2-specific TCRs that had been generated with the MIRA antigen-specificity platform. Breadth was defined as the fraction of unique TCRs that were SARS-CoV-2-associated. Depth was defined as the fraction of total T cells that were SARS-CoV-2-associated. Using the MIRA data, each spike-specific TCR was assigned both to the spike region to which the TCR was reactive and to a CD4 or CD8 class. Log10-transformed breadth and depth values were compared by one-way ANOVA with Sidak's multiple comparisons tests. TCRdb mirrors the immuneACCESS table, restricted to in-frame sequences. Some clones are absent from its copies; in checked studies, under half trace to an unresolved V gene, and the reason for the others is unknown. V and J calls and clone size are copied from that table; D and trimming were computed from the DNA. Recorded for this sample are over 120,000 clones; roughly 86% of them occurred a single time. The ten top clones hold 5% to 6.5% of the sample.

On the study overall, not on this receptor specifically: Reportedly, close to half of the unique spike-specific TCRs recognized epitopes lying outside the regions that are mutated in the B.1.351 and B.1.1.7 variants. Conclusions about previously exposed vaccinees are limited because only five to seven AZD1222 recipients were SARS-CoV-2 seropositive at baseline. Because no samples from the day 14 peak response were available, repertoires could be characterized only after the peak T cell response. The whole spike protein was spanned by vaccine-associated CD4 TCRs, and dominant responses were seen in regions 160-218 and 743-854. In the small 56-69-year group, the increase in depth fell short of significance, most likely because of low power. Participants were mostly white British and included more females than males, and it was suggested by the authors that clonal diversity may have been underestimated. Spike-specific TCR breadth and depth rose significantly after two AZD1222 doses compared with day 0 and with MenACWY recipients.

Sequenced material: peripheral blood, taken 28 days after the second dose of the MenACWY control vaccine. This clonotype was sampled from an adult who received the MenACWY meningococcal vaccine as a control. The rearranged segments are TRBV5-1 and TRBJ2-1, with the D gene uncertain. This receptor has the CDR3 CASSPDSPGYNEQFF. The DNA reads TGCGCCAGCAGCCCGGATAGCCCCGGGTACAATGAGCAGTTCTTC.